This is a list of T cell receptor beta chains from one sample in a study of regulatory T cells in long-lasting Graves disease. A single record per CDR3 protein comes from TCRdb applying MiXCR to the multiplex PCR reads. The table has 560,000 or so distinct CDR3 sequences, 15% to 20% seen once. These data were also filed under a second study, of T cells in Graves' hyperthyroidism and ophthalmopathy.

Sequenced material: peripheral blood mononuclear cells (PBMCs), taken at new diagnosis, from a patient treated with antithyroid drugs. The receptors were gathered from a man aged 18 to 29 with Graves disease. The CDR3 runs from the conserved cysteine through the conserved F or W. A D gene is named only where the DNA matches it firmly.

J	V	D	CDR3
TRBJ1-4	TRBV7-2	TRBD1	CASSPKTGRGEKLFF
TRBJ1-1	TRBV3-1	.	CASSHLDTEAFF
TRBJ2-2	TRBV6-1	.	CASSNGVGNTGELFF
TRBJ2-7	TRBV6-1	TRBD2	CASSRLGLAGTTSSYEQYF
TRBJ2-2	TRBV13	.	CASSDWGELFF
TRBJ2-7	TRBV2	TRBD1	CASRTTGTDYEQYF
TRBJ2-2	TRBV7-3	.	CASARDTNTGELFF
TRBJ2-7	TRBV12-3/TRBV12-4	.	CASSLAGAGEQYF
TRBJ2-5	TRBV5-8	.	CASSLLGNSQETQYF
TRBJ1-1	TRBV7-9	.	CASSYAPGTSDMNTEAFF
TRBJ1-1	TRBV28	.	CASRDLEGRMNTEAFF
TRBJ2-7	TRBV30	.	CAWQQGIYEQYF
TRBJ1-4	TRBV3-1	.	CASSQAFGGGSGGLLF
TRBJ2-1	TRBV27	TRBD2	CASSLTGLYNEQFF